A single sample gave rise to the 16 T cell receptor beta chains below, sequenced in a study of vaccination and CD4 T cells after COVID-19. An Oncomine TCR Beta short-read assay was used to sequence the DNA from cultured CD4+ T cells. MiXCR was run by TCRdb on the PCR reads, yielding one entry per CDR3 protein. This sample yields over 8,500 distinct CDR3 sequences, of which over 65% are seen a single time; about an eighth belongs to the top ten. Treatment reported: roughly ten-day PBMC culture with coronavirus spike peptide pools or control peptides (ViraFEST assay). What these receptors recognize is not known. The source material was CD4+ T cells from blood, cultured in vitro. The source of these receptors is a human donor who had recovered from COVID-19.

The chain couples TRBV7-2 to TRBJ1-2; no clear D gene. Germline CDR1 reads SGHTA; CDR2 reads FQGNSA. Trimming stripped 1 base from V and 9 bases from J, with 9 bases between. This CDR3 comprises 12 residues. CDR3 sequence (DNA): TGTGCCAGCAGCTTAGTAGAAGGAAGCTACACCTTC. This codes for CASSLVEGSYTF.

The chain combines TRBV20-1 with TRBJ2-5; 8 bases match TRBD2. The germline V gene has CDR1 DFQATT and CDR2 SNEGSKA (reference sequence). The CDR3 is made up of 16 amino acids. V shed 5 bases, J shed 0 bases, and the junction held 11 bases outside the gene matches. In DNA form, the CDR3 reads TGCAGTGCTGGGAAGAGACGGGAGGGGTACCAAGAGACCCAGTACTTC. Its translation is CSAGKRREGYQETQYF.

The rearrangement links TRBV7-2 to TRBJ1-6; D not resolved. Germline-derived CDR1 and CDR2 are SGHTA and FQGNSA. The CDR3 has 16 residues. Deletions cut 5 bases from V and 0 bases from J, with 11 bases between. Here the CDR3 DNA reads TGTGCCAGCAGCGCGAGGACCAGCTCCTATAATTCACCCCTCCACTTT. As protein: CASSARTSSYNSPLHF.

V usage is TRBV28 and J usage is TRBJ1-2; D remains unclear. The germline V gene has CDR1 MDHEN and CDR2 SYDVKM. The V end was cut by 3 bases, the J end by 0 bases, with 14 bases between. The CDR3 is 16 amino acids. CDR3 in amino acids: CASSLRRVNSNYGYTF. The DNA of the CDR3 is TGTGCCAGCAGTTTGCGGAGAGTTAATTCTAACTATGGCTACACCTTC.

CDR3 loop: CASSLRDRDTGELFF. CDR3 bases: TGTGCCAGCAGCTTACGGGACAGAGACACCGGGGAGCTGTTTTTT. This sequence joins TRBV7-9 and TRBJ2-2; 7 bases map to TRBD1. The germline CDR1 and CDR2 sequences are SEHNR and FQNEAQ (reference sequence). The V segment lost 2 bases and the J segment 3 bases; nucleotides outside the gene matches: 3. The CDR3 spans 15 residues.

This rearrangement joins TRBV7-2 to TRBJ1-5, with D perhaps TRBD1 (6 bases). Germline V lookup: CDR1 SGHTA, CDR2 FQGNSA. The CDR3 consists of 12 residues. The germline V and J ends were trimmed by 3 bases and 8 bases, with 8 bases remaining between them. CDR3 sequence: CASSFSGEPQHF. The CDR3 region has the DNA TGTGCCAGCAGCTTCTCAGGGGAGCCCCAGCATTTT.

The chain carries TRBV20-1 and TRBJ2-7; 11 nucleotides line up with TRBD2. There are 16 residues in the CDR3. Germline CDR1 DFQATT, CDR2 SNEGSKA (reference sequence). The J segment lost 5 bases and the V segment lost 3 bases, leaving 12 bases of the junction unmatched. In DNA, the CDR3 is TGCAGTGCTAGGGGACTGCTAGCGGGAGGTGCCCACGAGCAGTACTTC. It translates to CSARGLLAGGAHEQYF.

This clonotype was picked up a small number of times. The chain employs TRBV20-1 and TRBJ2-7, with 8 nucleotides matching TRBD1. This CDR3 region has 13 residues. V lost 7 bases and J lost 4; bases outside the gene matches: 9. Germline V gives CDR1 DFQATT, CDR2 SNEGSKA (reference sequence). The CDR3: CSVFSGTGYEQYF. DNA for the CDR3: TGCAGTGTCTTCTCCGGGACAGGTTACGAGCAGTACTTC.

This clonotype was counted a few times. The chain combines TRBV27 with TRBJ1-5, with TRBD1 identical over 7 bases. The CDR3 sequence is 16 residues long. CDR1 is MNHEY, CDR2 SMNVEV, per germline (reference sequence). The V gene end was trimmed by 5 bases and the J gene end by 5 bases; junction bases not matched to a gene: 12. The chain's CDR3 is CASSPEGQLRYQPQHF. CDR3 coding DNA: TGTGCCAGCAGTCCCGAGGGACAGCTCAGGTATCAGCCCCAGCATTTT.

Within the sample, this clonotype is medium-sized (0.01 to 0.1%). The chain employs TRBV6-2 or TRBV6-3 and TRBJ1-1; 9 bases are a match to TRBD1. J gave up 5 bases and V 5 bases, and 9 bases lay outside the gene matches. This CDR3 has 15 residues. The V gene's germline CDR1 is MNHEY and CDR2 SVGEGT. The CDR3 DNA is TGTGCCAGCAGTGGACAGGGGTCGTGGAGAACTGAAGCTTTCTTT. Amino acid sequence: CASSGQGSWRTEAFF.

The genes are TRBV20-1 and TRBJ1-6; D is unclear. V dropped 6 bases and J dropped 1 base, with 16 bases sitting between them. CDR1 and CDR2 (germline): DFQATT, SNEGSKA (reference sequence). The CDR3 runs 16 residues. For the CDR3, the DNA is TGCAGTGCCAAGGTTATAGCCCTTTCCTATAATTCACCCCTCCACTTT. Protein: CSAKVIALSYNSPLHF.

The rearrangement joins TRBV15 to TRBJ2-7; weak D call: TRBD2 (5 bases). V was shortened by 1 base and J by 1 base, with 14 bases between the two germline ends. Germline CDR1 LNHNV, CDR2 YYDKDF (reference sequence). This CDR3 contains 16 residues. The CDR3 DNA reads TGTGCCACCAGCAGAGGGGGTGGGCAGCGGTCCTACGAGCAGTACTTC. Translated: CATSRGGGQRSYEQYF.

V is TRBV6-5 and J is TRBJ1-5; D remains ambiguous. V was shortened by 0 bases and J by 1 base, with 4 bases between the two germline ends. Germline values: CDR1 MNHEY, CDR2 SVGAGI. The CDR3 length is 14 residues. The CDR3 loop reads CASSYSWSNQPQHF. The CDR3 bases are TGTGCCAGCAGTTACTCCTGGAGCAATCAGCCCCAGCATTTT.

The chain uses TRBV20-1 and TRBJ2-1; the D gene is possibly TRBD2 (5 bases). Trimming removed 3 bases at V and 0 bases at J, with 6 bases between. This CDR3 contains 13 residues. From germline, CDR1 is DFQATT and CDR2 SNEGSKA (reference sequence). The CDR3 region is CSASRGSYNEQFF. CDR3 coding DNA: TGCAGTGCTAGCCGGGGCTCCTACAATGAGCAGTTCTTC.

The rearrangement uses TRBV7-8 and TRBJ1-5; D gene ambiguous. This CDR3 contains 15 residues. CDR1 SGHVS and CDR2 FQNEAQ come from the germline V gene. Trimming shortened V by 6 bases and J by 2 bases, and 14 bases separated the two germline ends. The CDR3 spells CASRPGAGGNQPQHF. In DNA, the CDR3 is TGTGCCAGCAGGCCGGGAGCCGGGGGCAATCAGCCCCAGCATTTT.

This chain connects TRBV27 to TRBJ1-6; possible D gene TRBD1, 5 bases. Germline loops: CDR1 MNHEY, CDR2 SMNVEV (reference sequence). V was clipped by 4 bases and J by 6 bases, with 10 bases between them. This CDR3 comprises 14 residues. In DNA, the CDR3 is TGTGCCAGCAGTTGGAGACAGCTTAATTCACCCCTCCACTTT. Its protein product is CASSWRQLNSPLHF.